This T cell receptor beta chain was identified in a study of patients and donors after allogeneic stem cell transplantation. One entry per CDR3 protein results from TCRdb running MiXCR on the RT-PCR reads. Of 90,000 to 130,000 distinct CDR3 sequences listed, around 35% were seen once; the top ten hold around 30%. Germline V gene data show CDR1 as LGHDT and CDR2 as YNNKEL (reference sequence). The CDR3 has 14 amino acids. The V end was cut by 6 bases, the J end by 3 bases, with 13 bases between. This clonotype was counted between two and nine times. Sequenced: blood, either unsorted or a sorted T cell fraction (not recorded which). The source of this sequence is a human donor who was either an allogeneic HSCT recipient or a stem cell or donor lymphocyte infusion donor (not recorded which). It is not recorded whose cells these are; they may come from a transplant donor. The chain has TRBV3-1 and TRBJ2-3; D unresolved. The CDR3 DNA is TGTGCCAGCAGTCGTTCTAAGAGGACAGATACGCAGTATTTT. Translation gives CASSRSKRTDTQYF.